One sample yielded the 13 T cell receptor beta chains listed below, sequenced in a study of blood T cell repertoires in COVID-19 (TCRdb year 2020). The receptor library was made with the immunoSEQ multiplex PCR assay. TCRdb's version of the immuneACCESS table is confined to in-frame rearrangements and falls short of the full clone set. An unresolved V gene accounts for under half of the shortfall where checked; the remainder is of unknown origin. The sample data list more than 200,000 clones, and roughly 80% of these were observed just once. 4% to 6% of the sample lies in the top ten. The sample consisted of peripheral blood. These receptors all come from an elderly woman with active or convalescent COVID-19.

V and J are TRBV29-1 and TRBJ1-1; 9 bases line up with TRBD1. V lost 5 bases to trimming and J lost 2 bases; unmatched junction nucleotides: 9. This CDR3 comprises 15 residues. Looked up from germline, CDR1 is SQVTM and CDR2 is ANQGSEA. CDR3 nucleotides: TGCAGCGTTATCATGGACAGGGGTCTAAACACTGAAGCTTTCTTT. Amino acids: CSVIMDRGLNTEAFF. The complete variable domain, with remaining parts taken from reference TRBV29-1 and TRBJ1-1, reads SAVISQKPSRDICQRGTSLTIQCQVDSQVTMMFWYRQQPGQSLTLIATANQGSEATYESGFVIDKFPISRPNLTFSTLTVSNMSPEDSSIYLCSVIMDRGLNTEAFFGQGTRLTVV.

The chain has TRBV12-3 or TRBV12-4 and TRBJ2-2; D remains unclear. Trimming cost V 5 bases and J 5 bases, with 9 bases left between them. The CDR3 has 13 amino acids. CDR3 sequence (DNA): TGTGCCAGCAGTCCTACGGGTACCGGGGAGCTGTTTTTT. Translating it yields CASSPTGTGELFF.

This clone has a handful of counts. At the DNA level, this CDR3 is encoded by other sequences in the same sample as well. The chain is built from TRBV18 and TRBJ1-1, with 7 bases identical to TRBD1. V shed 6 bases, J shed 5 bases, and the junction held 9 bases outside the gene matches. Germline CDR1 and CDR2: KGHSH and LQKENI. This CDR3 comprises 14 residues. Here the CDR3 reads CASSPTGVGTEAFF. In DNA, the CDR3 is TGTGCCAGCTCTCCTACAGGGGTTGGGACTGAAGCTTTCTTT.

This chain connects TRBV5-4 to TRBJ2-3, with 14 positions matching TRBD2. Per germline, CDR1 SGHNT and CDR2 YYREEE (reference sequence). This CDR3 is 17 amino acids long. The junction had 8 bases not matched to a gene; V was cut back by 3 bases and J by 5 bases. Written as DNA, the CDR3 is TGTGCCAGCAGCTCGGACCCCGGACTAGCGGGAGGAGATACGCAGTATTTT. Its translation is CASSSDPGLAGGDTQYF. Full variable domain (outside the CDR3, taken from reference TRBV5-4 and TRBJ2-3): ETGVTQSPTHLIKTRGQQVTLRCSSQSGHNTVSWYQQALGQGPQFIFQYYREEENGRGNFPPRFSGLQFPNYSSELNVNALELDDSALYLCASSSDPGLAGGDTQYFGPGTRLTVL.

V is TRBV7-2 and J is TRBJ2-3, with a tentative D call TRBD2 (6 bases). CDR1 is SGHTA, CDR2 FQGNSA, per germline. V was clipped by 5 bases and J by 3 bases, with 12 bases between them. The CDR3 consists of 14 residues. CDR3 region: CASSRGLQTDTQYF. The CDR3 coding sequence is TGTGCCAGCAGCCGGGGACTCCAAACAGATACGCAGTATTTT.

V usage is TRBV10-3 and J usage is TRBJ1-4; 8 bases match TRBD1. The CDR3 consists of 13 residues. CDR1 ENHRY and CDR2 SYGVKD come from the germline V gene. J lost 8 bases, V lost 6 bases, and 5 bases had no gene match. The CDR3 bases are TGTGCCATCAGCTCCCGACAGGGGGAAAAACTGTTTTTT. This codes for CAISSRQGEKLFF.

In this sample, this clone turned up once. This chain joins TRBV18 and TRBJ2-2; TRBD2 is a possible D gene (6 bases). Germline lookup yields CDR1 KGHSH and CDR2 LQKENI. The CDR3 totals 14 residues. The V end was cut by 6 bases, the J end by 4 bases, with 12 bases between. As DNA, the CDR3 is TGTGCCAGCTCCTCTGTGCGGGGCACCGGGGAGCTGTTTTTT. This translates into CASSSVRGTGELFF.

V gene TRBV30 combines with J gene TRBJ1-5, with a weak D call TRBD1 (6 bases). There are 14 residues in the CDR3. The germline V and J ends were trimmed by 2 bases and 1 base, with 9 bases remaining between them. In germline, CDR1 is GTSNPN, CDR2 SVGIG (reference sequence). CDR3: CAWSRTASNQPQHF. Here the CDR3 DNA reads TGTGCCTGGAGTCGGACAGCAAGCAATCAGCCCCAGCATTTT.

This clone has just one count. The V call is TRBV6-2 or TRBV6-3, the J call TRBJ2-1, with D maybe TRBD2 (6 bases). Germline V lookup: CDR1 MNHEY, CDR2 SVGEGT. CDR3 length: 14 amino acids. Trimming shortened V by 5 bases and J by 3 bases, and 11 bases separated the two germline ends. The CDR3 DNA is TGTGCCAGCAGTCCGACTAGTAACTACAATGAGCAGTTCTTC. Protein: CASSPTSNYNEQFF.

The chain links TRBV6-1 to TRBJ2-1; D possibly corresponds to TRBD1 (5 bases). The CDR3 extends over 15 amino acids. Germline-derived CDR1 and CDR2 are MNHNS and SASEGT. V lost 3 bases, J lost 2 bases, and 11 bases lay in between. The CDR3 DNA reads TGTGCCAGCAGTGAGGGTAGGGGTACCTACAATGAGCAGTTCTTC. Translation gives CASSEGRGTYNEQFF.

The rearrangement uses TRBV15 and TRBJ2-1; 10 bases are shared with TRBD2. Trimming at V came to 3 bases and at J to 2 bases, leaving 13 bases not matched to a gene. This CDR3 is built from 19 residues. CDR1 LNHNV and CDR2 YYDKDF come from the germline V gene (reference sequence). CDR3 sequence: CATSRGLGTSEGTYNEQFF. The CDR3, as DNA: TGTGCCACCAGCAGGGGTCTCGGGACTAGCGAGGGGACCTACAATGAGCAGTTCTTC.

The rearrangement joins TRBV19 to TRBJ1-1; D possibly corresponds to TRBD1 (5 bases). The V end was cut by 3 bases, the J end by 1 base, with 9 bases between. This CDR3 spans 14 amino acids. Germline lookup yields CDR1 LNHDA and CDR2 SQIVND (reference sequence). CDR3 in DNA: TGTGCCAGTAGTATCCAGGGTCAGAACACTGAAGCTTTCTTT. Translation: CASSIQGQNTEAFF.

J is TRBJ2-7 and V is TRBV5-1, with a weak D call TRBD2 (5 bases). Deletions cut 3 bases from V and 4 bases from J, with 8 bases between. This CDR3 spans 12 amino acids. CDR1 is SGHRS and CDR2 is YFSETQ in the germline V gene. Here the CDR3 reads CASSSGIYEQYF. The CDR3 bases are TGCGCCAGCAGCTCGGGAATTTACGAGCAGTACTTC.